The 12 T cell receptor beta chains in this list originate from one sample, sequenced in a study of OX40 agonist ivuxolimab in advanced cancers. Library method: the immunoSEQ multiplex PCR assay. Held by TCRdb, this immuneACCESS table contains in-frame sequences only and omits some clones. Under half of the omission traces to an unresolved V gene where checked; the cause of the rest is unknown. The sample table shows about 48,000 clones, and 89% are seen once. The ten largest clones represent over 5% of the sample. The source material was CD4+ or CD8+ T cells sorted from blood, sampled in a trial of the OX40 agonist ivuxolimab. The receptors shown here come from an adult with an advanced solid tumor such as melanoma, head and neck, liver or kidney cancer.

The CDR3 nucleotides are TGCGCCAGCACTTTTGGGGGGACAGGTCCGAACACTGAAGCTTTCTTT. This translates into CASTFGGTGPNTEAFF. The rearrangement uses TRBV5-1 and TRBJ1-1, with 8 positions matching TRBD1. Germline V gives CDR1 SGHRS, CDR2 YFSETQ. V was clipped by 6 bases and J by 1 base; unmatched bases: 11. The CDR3 is 16 amino acids.

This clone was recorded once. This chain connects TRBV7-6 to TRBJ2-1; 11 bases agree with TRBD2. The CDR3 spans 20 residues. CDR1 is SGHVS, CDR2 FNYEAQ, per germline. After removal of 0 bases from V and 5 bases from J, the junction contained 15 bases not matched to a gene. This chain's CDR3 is CASSLAWGSGRAPANNEQFF. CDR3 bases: TGTGCCAGCAGCTTAGCTTGGGGTAGCGGGAGGGCCCCCGCTAACAATGAGCAGTTCTTC. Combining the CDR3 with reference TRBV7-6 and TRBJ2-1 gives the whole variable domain GAGVSQSPRYKVTKRGQDVALRCDPISGHVSLYWYRQALGQGPEFLTYFNYEAQQDKSGLPNDRFSAERPEGSISTLTIQRTEQRDSAMYRCASSLAWGSGRAPANNEQFFGPGTRLTVL.

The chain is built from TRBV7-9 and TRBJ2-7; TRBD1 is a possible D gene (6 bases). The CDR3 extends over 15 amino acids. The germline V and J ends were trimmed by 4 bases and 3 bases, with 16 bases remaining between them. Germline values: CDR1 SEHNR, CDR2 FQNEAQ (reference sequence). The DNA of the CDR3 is TGTGCCAGCAGCTCAGGGGACGCGTGGGGCTACGAGCAGTACTTC. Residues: CASSSGDAWGYEQYF.

The CDR3 bases are TGTGCCAGCAGCACCTGGGAGGAGTATGGCTACACCTTC. Translated: CASSTWEEYGYTF. V usage is TRBV7-8 and J usage is TRBJ1-2, with D unclear. CDR3 size: 13 residues. V dropped 5 bases and J dropped 5 bases, with 12 bases sitting between them. The V gene's germline CDR1 is SGHVS and CDR2 FQNEAQ.

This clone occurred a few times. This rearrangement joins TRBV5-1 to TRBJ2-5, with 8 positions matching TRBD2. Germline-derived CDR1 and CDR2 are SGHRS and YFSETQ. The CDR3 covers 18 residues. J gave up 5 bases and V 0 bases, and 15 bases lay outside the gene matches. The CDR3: CASSLALLPLAVSETQYF. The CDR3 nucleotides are TGCGCCAGCAGCTTGGCCCTCCTCCCACTAGCGGTTAGTGAGACCCAGTACTTC. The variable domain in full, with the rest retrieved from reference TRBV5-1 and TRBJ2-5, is KAGVTQTPRYLIKTRGQQVTLSCSPISGHRSVSWYQQTPGQGLQFLFEYFSETQRNKGNFPGRFSGRQFSNSRSEMNVSTLELGDSALYLCASSLALLPLAVSETQYFGPGTRLLVL.

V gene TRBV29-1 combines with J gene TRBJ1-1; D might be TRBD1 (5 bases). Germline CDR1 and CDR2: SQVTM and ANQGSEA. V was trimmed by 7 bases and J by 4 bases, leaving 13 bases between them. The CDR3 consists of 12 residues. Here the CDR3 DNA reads TGCAGCGCTATGATCGGGGGCACTGAAGCTTTCTTT. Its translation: CSAMIGGTEAFF.

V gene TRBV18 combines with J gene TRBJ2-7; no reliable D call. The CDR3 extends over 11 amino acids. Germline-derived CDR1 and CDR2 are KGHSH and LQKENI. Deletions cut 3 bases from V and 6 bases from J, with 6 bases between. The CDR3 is CASSPGVEQYV. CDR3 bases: TGTGCCAGCTCACCTGGGGTCGAGCAGTACGTC.

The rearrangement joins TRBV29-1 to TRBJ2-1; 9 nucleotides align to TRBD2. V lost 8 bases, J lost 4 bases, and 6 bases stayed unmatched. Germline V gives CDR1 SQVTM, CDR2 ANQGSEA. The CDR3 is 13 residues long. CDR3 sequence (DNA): TGCAGCTTAATAGCGGGGGTATACAATGAGCAGTTCTTC. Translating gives CSLIAGVYNEQFF.

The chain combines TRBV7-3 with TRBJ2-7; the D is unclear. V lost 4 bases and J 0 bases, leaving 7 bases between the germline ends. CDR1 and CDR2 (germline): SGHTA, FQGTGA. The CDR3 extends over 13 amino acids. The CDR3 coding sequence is TGTGCCAGCAGCTCGGACGCCTCCTACGAGCAGTACTTC. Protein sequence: CASSSDASYEQYF.

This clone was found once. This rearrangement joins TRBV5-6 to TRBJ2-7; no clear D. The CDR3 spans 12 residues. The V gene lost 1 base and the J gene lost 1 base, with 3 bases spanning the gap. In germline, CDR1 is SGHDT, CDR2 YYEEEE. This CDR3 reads CASSLLSYEQYV. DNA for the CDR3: TGTGCCAGCAGCTTGTTGTCCTACGAGCAGTACGTC.

CDR3 DNA: TGTGCCAGCAGTGTAGGACAGGGAAGAGAGACCCAGTACTTC. Protein product: CASSVGQGRETQYF. This chain uses TRBV2 with TRBJ2-5; TRBD1 matches at 8 bases. The CDR3 covers 14 residues. Germline V gene data show CDR1 as SNHLY and CDR2 as FYNNEI. Unmatched junction bases numbered 5, after V lost 4 bases and J lost 4 bases.

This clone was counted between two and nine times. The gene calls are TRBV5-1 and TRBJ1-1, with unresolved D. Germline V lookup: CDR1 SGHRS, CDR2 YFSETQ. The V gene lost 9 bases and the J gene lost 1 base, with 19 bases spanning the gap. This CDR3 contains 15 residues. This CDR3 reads CATDYAGAPNTEAFF. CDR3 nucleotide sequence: TGCGCCACCGATTACGCAGGAGCACCGAACACTGAAGCTTTCTTT.